This T cell receptor (beta chain) was obtained from a study of beta chain features in type 1 diabetes. Study information: The study found patients and healthy donors alike in age, gender and cell yields. Points from the study as a whole: Type 1 diabetes patients showed fewer insertions and more deletions at VDJ junctions. For Type 1 diabetes patients, all four CD4+ subsets carried TCRB CDR3s that were moderately but significantly shorter.

In all sorted populations, purity surpassed 98%. Expressed TCRB transcripts were sequenced because the isolated RNA had all been reverse transcribed beforehand. Data came from immunoSEQ multiplex PCR; TCRdb stores just in-frame clones and leaves some out. The sample has a few hundred thousand clones; 16% are singletons. V lost 5 bases to trimming and J lost 8 bases; unmatched junction nucleotides: 9. CDR1 SGHTA and CDR2 FQGNSA come from the germline V gene. The CDR3 is 15 amino acids. This clone was seen more than once but under ten times. Its antigen is as yet unknown. Sequences were obtained from naive CD4+ T cells from blood. The clonotype originates from a man in his thirties or forties with type 1 diabetes. The V gene is TRBV7-2, the J gene TRBJ2-1; 10 nucleotides match TRBD2. CDR3 sequence reads: CASSPQAGGPDEQFF. In nucleotides, the CDR3 is TGTGCCAGCAGCCCGCAAGCGGGAGGGCCGGATGAGCAGTTCTTC.